The entry below gives a single T cell receptor beta chain sequence along with its context. What it binds is unknown. Germline V CDR1 and CDR2: SGHNT, YENEEA. The germline V and J ends were trimmed by 3 bases and 0 bases, with 5 bases remaining between them. The CDR3 is 13 residues long. This specimen comes from a study of cytomegalovirus exposure and HLA in healthy donors. Overall study findings and caveats: It was approximately 160 TCR beta chains that were listed as cytomegalovirus-associated. CMV serostatus was the sole immune exposure data available. According to an earlier analysis, most TCR beta V segments yielded productive rearrangements about 90% or about 30% of the time.

Use of 60 Vbeta and 13 Jbeta primers characterized the PCR. Per the authors' pipeline: In a later analysis, the count reached 80 million or so unique TCR beta chains, with about 12 million shared. Some clones are missing from TCRdb's copy, which holds only in-frame ones; the method was immunoSEQ multiplex PCR. The V and J calls and clone size come from that table; D and trimming were worked out from the DNA. The data contain about 250,000 clones, 72% of them singletons. The sample was PBMCs. This TCR was recovered from a female donor in good health and CMV-seronegative. The chain uses TRBV11-3 and TRBJ1-1; D is ambiguous. CDR3 bases: TGTGCCAGCAGCTTCCTTCTGAACACTGAAGCTTTCTTT. Residues: CASSFLLNTEAFF.